The 14 T cell receptor beta chains reported below all come from one sample, sequenced in a study of cytomegalovirus exposure and HLA in healthy donors. With 60 Vbeta and 13 Jbeta primers, the PCR was carried out. Assay: immunoSEQ multiplex PCR; the TCRdb copy retains only in-frame clones and omits some. The sample includes roughly 100,000 clones. Sequences were obtained from PBMCs. The receptors were sampled from a man between 45 and 60 years old in good health and CMV-seronegative.

V and J are TRBV4-3 and TRBJ2-7; 8 positions match TRBD1. The CDR3 sequence is 14 residues long. The V gene end was trimmed by 4 bases and the J gene end by 3 bases; junction bases not matched to a gene: 5. Germline CDR1 and CDR2: LGHNA and YSLEER. The CDR3 sequence: CASSLRTGLYEQYF. In DNA, the CDR3 is TGCGCCAGCAGCCTACGGACAGGGCTCTACGAGCAGTACTTC.

V and J are TRBV5-1 and TRBJ1-6; TRBD1 matches at 10 bases. The germline gives CDR1 SGHRS, CDR2 YFSETQ. V shed 4 bases, J shed 6 bases, and the junction held 1 base outside the gene matches. The CDR3 covers 14 residues. For the CDR3, the DNA is TGCGCCAGCAGCGGGGACAGGGGTAATTCACCCCTCCACTTT. Encoded protein: CASSGDRGNSPLHF.

J is TRBJ1-1 and V is TRBV9; 7 bases match TRBD1. Per germline, CDR1 SGDLS and CDR2 YYNGEE. V gave up 3 bases and J gave up 0 bases; unmatched junction bases: 14. The CDR3 length is 18 residues. The CDR3 here is CASSASPDLDRLNTEAFF. CDR3 nucleotide sequence: TGTGCCAGCAGCGCCAGCCCGGATTTGGACAGGCTGAACACTGAAGCTTTCTTT. The variable domain in full, completed from reference TRBV9 and TRBJ1-1, reads DSGVTQTPKHLITATGQRVTLRCSPRSGDLSVYWYQQSLDQGLQFLIQYYNGEERAKGNILERFSAQQFPDLHSELNLSSLELGDSALYFCASSASPDLDRLNTEAFFGQGTRLTVV.

The genes are TRBV15 and TRBJ2-7; 8 bases fit TRBD1. This CDR3 spans 14 amino acids. Germline lookup yields CDR1 LNHNV and CDR2 YYDKDF (reference sequence). Trimming removed 2 bases from V and 1 base from J; junction bases left unmatched: 1. The CDR3 here is CATSRRQGSYEQYF. CDR3 bases: TGTGCCACCAGCAGAAGACAGGGGTCCTACGAGCAGTACTTC.

The rearrangement uses TRBV4-3 and TRBJ2-7; 7 bases map to TRBD1. V lost 3 bases and J lost 0; bases outside the gene matches: 8. Germline-derived CDR1 and CDR2 are LGHNA and YSLEER. The CDR3 extends over 16 amino acids. In DNA form, the CDR3 reads TGCGCCAGCAGCCACAGTACAGGGGCCAGCTCCTACGAGCAGTACTTC. Translating it yields CASSHSTGASSYEQYF.

The J gene is TRBJ1-2, the V gene TRBV18; D perhaps matches TRBD1 (6 bases). The CDR3 is 16 amino acids. Germline CDR1 KGHSH, CDR2 LQKENI. Trimming pared 4 bases from V and 4 bases from J, leaving 19 bases between. The DNA for the CDR3 is TGTGCCAGCTCACTGAGCGGACAGCGTAACCTCTATGGCTACACCTTC. This sequence encodes CASSLSGQRNLYGYTF.

V is TRBV19 and J is TRBJ1-2; TRBD1 is a possible D gene (6 bases). The CDR3 runs 13 residues. V lost 3 bases to trimming and J lost 7 bases, with 12 bases between them. Germline V gene data show CDR1 as LNHDA and CDR2 as SQIVND (reference sequence). CDR3: CASSIRGGRGYTF. CDR3 sequence (DNA): TGTGCCAGTAGTATCCGAGGGGGTCGTGGCTACACCTTC. The whole variable domain, filled in from reference TRBV19 and TRBJ1-2, reads DGGITQSPKYLFRKEGQNVTLSCEQNLNHDAMYWYRQDPGQGLRLIYYSQIVNDFQKGDIAEGYSVSREKKESFPLTVTSAQKNPTAFYLCASSIRGGRGYTFGSGTRLTVV.

The chain couples TRBV2 to TRBJ1-6; 8 nucleotides agree with TRBD1. The germline V gene has CDR1 SNHLY and CDR2 FYNNEI. Losses at the gene ends were 6 bases for V and 6 bases for J; bases not matched to a gene: 4. This CDR3 comprises 14 residues. CDR3 DNA sequence: TGTGCCAGCAGAGCAACAGGGGGTAATTCACCCCTCCACTTT. Translating gives CASRATGGNSPLHF. The variable domain in full, with the rest retrieved from reference TRBV2 and TRBJ1-6, is EPEVTQTPSHQVTQMGQEVILRCVPISNHLYFYWYRQILGQKVEFLVSFYNNEISEKSEIFDDQFSVERPDGSNFTLKIRSTKLEDSAMYFCASRATGGNSPLHFGNGTRLTVT.

The chain links TRBV6-5 to TRBJ1-5; 8 bases agree with TRBD1. The CDR3 covers 15 residues. Trimming removed 5 bases from V and 4 bases from J; junction bases left unmatched: 7. The germline gives CDR1 MNHEY, CDR2 SVGAGI. CDR3 in DNA: TGTGCCAGCAGTACGACAGGGGATTTGAATCAGCCCCAGCATTTT. Protein product: CASSTTGDLNQPQHF.

The chain employs TRBV2 and TRBJ2-1; TRBD1 matches at 7 bases. CDR3 size: 16 residues. Looked up from germline, CDR1 is SNHLY and CDR2 is FYNNEI. The ends lost 2 bases at V and 4 bases at J; junction bases unmatched: 8. The CDR3 here is CASSETGDTLYNEQFF. DNA for the CDR3: TGTGCCAGCAGTGAAACAGGGGACACCTTGTACAATGAGCAGTTCTTC.

The chain recombines TRBV5-8 with TRBJ2-5, with a weak D call TRBD1 (6 bases). Germline loops: CDR1 SGHTS, CDR2 YDEGEE. The V end lost 2 bases, the J end lost 2 bases, and 7 bases lay between the germline ends. The CDR3 has 13 amino acids. CDR3 coding DNA: TGTGCCAGCAGCTTAGGACAGCAAGAGACCCAGTACTTC. Translation gives CASSLGQQETQYF.

The chain recombines TRBV7-2 with TRBJ1-2, with D unresolved. Germline V lookup: CDR1 SGHTA, CDR2 FQGNSA. With 3 bases removed from V and 5 bases from J, the gap between germline ends came to 10 bases. The CDR3 sequence is 13 residues long. The CDR3 DNA reads TGTGCCAGCAGCTTGATACATCCGTATGGCTACACCTTC. Encoded protein: CASSLIHPYGYTF.

This rearrangement joins TRBV4-1 to TRBJ2-2; 7 bases match TRBD1. CDR3 size: 15 residues. CDR1 is MGHRA and CDR2 is YSYEKL in the germline V gene. The V and J ends lost 2 bases and 0 bases, in that order; junction bases with no gene match: 0. CDR3 loop: CASSQTGANTGELFF. In DNA form, the CDR3 reads TGCGCCAGCAGCCAAACAGGGGCGAACACCGGGGAGCTGTTTTTT.

The V call is TRBV5-1, the J call TRBJ1-1, with no clear D. V gave up 5 bases and J gave up 5 bases, with 25 bases separating them. CDR1 and CDR2 (germline): SGHRS, YFSETQ. This CDR3 region has 17 residues. Here the CDR3 DNA reads TGCGCCAGCAGATCGGGAGGTTTGGCCGAAATCTGGACTGAAGCTTTCTTT. Translating it yields CASRSGGLAEIWTEAFF.